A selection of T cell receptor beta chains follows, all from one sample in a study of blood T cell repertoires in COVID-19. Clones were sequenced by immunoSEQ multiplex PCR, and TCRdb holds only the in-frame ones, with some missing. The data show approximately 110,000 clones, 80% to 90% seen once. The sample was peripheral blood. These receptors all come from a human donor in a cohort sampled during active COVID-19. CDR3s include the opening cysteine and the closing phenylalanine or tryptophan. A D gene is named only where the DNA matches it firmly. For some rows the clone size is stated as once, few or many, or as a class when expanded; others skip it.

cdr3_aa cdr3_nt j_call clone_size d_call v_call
CASREQVAYEQYF TGTGCCAGCAGAGAGCAGGTCGCCTACGAGCAGTACTTC TRBJ2-7 . . TRBV2
CASSEGDRYNSPLHF TGTGCCAGCAGTGAGGGGGACAGATATAATTCACCCCTCCACTTT TRBJ1-6 . TRBD1 TRBV25-1
CASSTGGDTEAFF TGTGCCAGCAGCACAGGGGGGGACACTGAAGCTTTCTTT TRBJ1-1 . TRBD1 TRBV27
CASSSSSPGLDNEQFF TGTGCCAGCAGCTCGTCTTCACCGGGACTAGACAATGAGCAGTTCTTC TRBJ2-1 . TRBD2 TRBV7-2
CASSQVPGLTEAFF TGCGCCAGCAGCCAAGTACCGGGTTTGACTGAAGCTTTCTTT TRBJ1-1 . . TRBV4-1
CSVGLGGGYTGELFF TGCAGCGTTGGACTTGGCGGGGGCTACACCGGGGAGCTGTTTTTT TRBJ2-2 few . TRBV29-1
CAISDGGGANEKLFF TGTGCCATCAGTGACGGCGGAGGGGCAAATGAAAAACTGTTTTTT TRBJ1-4 . . TRBV10-3
CASSHDRGGQPQHF TGTGCCAGCTCACATGACAGGGGTGGACAGCCCCAGCATTTT TRBJ1-5 . TRBD1 TRBV18
CASSRGQGKNIQYF TGTGCCAGCAGCCGCGGACAGGGAAAAAACATTCAGTACTTC TRBJ2-4 . TRBD1 TRBV5-6
CASSPRREPTNEKLFF TGTGCCAGCTCACCACGCCGGGAACCAACTAATGAAAAACTGTTTTTT TRBJ1-4 . . TRBV18
CASGTGVEQYF TGTGCCAGCGGGACAGGGGTCGAGCAGTACTTC TRBJ2-7 few TRBD1 TRBV27
CASIELAGGDTQYF TGTGCCAGCATTGAGTTGGCGGGGGGGGATACGCAGTATTTT TRBJ2-3 . TRBD2 TRBV7-9
CASHPGLARGTDTQYF TGTGCCAGCCACCCAGGACTAGCGCGGGGCACAGATACGCAGTATTTT TRBJ2-3 . TRBD2 TRBV19
CASSLYGRGAWTDTQYF TGTGCCAGCAGCTTGTACGGTCGGGGGGCTTGGACAGATACGCAGTATTTT TRBJ2-3 . . TRBV27
CASSGRGLGGGELFF TGTGCCAGCAGCGGCAGGGGGCTGGGCGGCGGGGAGCTGTTTTTT TRBJ2-2 . TRBD1 TRBV9
CASSYDRGRGYTF TGTGCCAGCAGTTACGACAGGGGACGTGGCTACACCTTC TRBJ1-2 . TRBD1 TRBV6-5
CASSSSTRRAEAFF TGTGCCAGCAGCTCCTCGACACGGCGGGCTGAAGCTTTCTTT TRBJ1-1 . . TRBV11-2
CAISEEGAGELFF TGTGCCATCAGTGAGGAGGGCGCCGGGGAGCTGTTTTTT TRBJ2-2 . . TRBV10-3
CASSPGTVRYGYTF TGTGCCAGCAGTCCCGGGACAGTCAGATATGGCTACACCTTC TRBJ1-2 . TRBD1 TRBV27
CASSPTTGAGETQYF TGTGCCAGCAGCCCAACGACAGGGGCGGGAGAGACCCAGTACTTC TRBJ2-5 . TRBD1 TRBV25-1
CASSLSVTGPNSPLHF TGTGCCAGCAGCTTAAGCGTCACAGGTCCGAATTCACCCCTCCACTTT TRBJ1-6 . . TRBV7-2
CASSLGVAASYQETQYF TGTGCCAGCAGCTTAGGAGTTGCGGCATCGTACCAAGAGACCCAGTACTTC TRBJ2-5 . . TRBV7-9
CASSLGHGTGELFF TGTGCCAGCAGCTTAGGGCATGGCACCGGGGAGCTGTTTTTT TRBJ2-2 . . TRBV7-3
CASSLGPPPSYSNQPQHF TGTGCCAGCAGCTTGGGCCCTCCCCCGAGCTATAGCAATCAGCCCCAGCATTTT TRBJ1-5 . . TRBV5-6
CASSERVPSAAFF TGTGCCAGCAGCGAGAGGGTCCCCTCGGCTGCTTTCTTT TRBJ1-1 few . TRBV7-9
CASSLANTYYEQYF TGCGCCAGCAGCTTGGCCAACACGTACTACGAGCAGTACTTC TRBJ2-7 . . TRBV5-1
CASSLRVQGMGNTEAFF TGTGCCAGCAGCTTACGGGTACAGGGTATGGGGAACACTGAAGCTTTCTTT TRBJ1-1 . . TRBV7-2
CASSLVTSLSAEAFF TGTGCCAGCAGCTTGGTTACTAGCTTAAGTGCTGAAGCTTTCTTT TRBJ1-1 once . TRBV5-6
CASSVGTGNTEAFF TGTGCCAGCAGCGTTGGGACAGGAAACACTGAAGCTTTCTTT TRBJ1-1 . TRBD1 TRBV6-4
CASSYSKGTGPYEQYF TGTGCCAGCAGTTACTCGAAGGGGACAGGACCCTACGAGCAGTACTTC TRBJ2-7 . TRBD1 TRBV6-5
CASSSDRASREQYF TGTGCCAGCAGCTCCGACAGGGCAAGTCGCGAGCAGTACTTC TRBJ2-7 . TRBD1 TRBV13